Shown below are 13 T cell receptor beta chains from a single sample sequenced in a study of CD8+CD57+ T cells in acquired aplastic anemia. Sequencing involved patients with CD8+CD57+ cell expansion previously shown by flow cytometry. Template material for TCR beta VDJ and CDR3 profiling consisted of genomic DNA. One entry per CDR3 protein results from TCRdb running MiXCR on the reads. The sample lists around 79,000 distinct CDR3 sequences, approximately 70% occurring once. The sequenced material came from sorted CD4+, CD8+, or CD8+CD57+ T cells (not recorded which) from PBMCs. The receptors come from a human donor with aplastic anemia.

The chain carries TRBV19 and TRBJ2-7, with TRBD2 matching 10 bases. Germline V gene data show CDR1 as LNHDA and CDR2 as SQIVND (reference sequence). This CDR3 has 15 amino acids. V shed 6 bases and J 1 base; nucleotides not matched to a gene: 6. In DNA, the CDR3 is TGTGCCAGTAGCGATAGCGGGGGGTATTCCTACGAGCAGTACTTC. Protein product: CASSDSGGYSYEQYF.

J is TRBJ2-3 and V is TRBV19; D is ambiguous. The CDR3 consists of 13 residues. Germline lookup yields CDR1 LNHDA and CDR2 SQIVND (reference sequence). V gave up 9 bases and J gave up 7 bases, with 17 bases separating them. This CDR3 reads CASRTAVDHTQYF. The CDR3 DNA reads as TGTGCCAGCAGGACCGCAGTGGATCATACGCAGTATTTT.

The table lists this clonotype with a few counts. The chain combines TRBV11-2 with TRBJ2-1; TRBD1 matches 10 bases. The V gene's germline CDR1 is SGHAT and CDR2 FQNNGV. The CDR3 has 16 residues. Unmatched junction bases numbered 6, after V lost 1 base and J lost 6 bases. The CDR3 nucleotides read TGTGCCAGCAGCTTAGGCCTGGGACAGGGGTCCAATGAGCAGTTCTTC. Amino acid sequence: CASSLGLGQGSNEQFF.

The chain has TRBV4-1 and TRBJ1-2; D gene ambiguous. Trimming removed 1 base from V and 1 base from J, with 10 bases in between. The CDR3 loop spans 15 amino acids. Germline V CDR1 and CDR2: MGHRA, YSYEKL. The CDR3, as DNA: TGCGCCAGCAGCCAAGCGGGAGTAGGTAACTATGGCTACACCTTC. As protein: CASSQAGVGNYGYTF.

The chain links TRBV6-1 to TRBJ1-1, with D hard to call. CDR3 length equals 11 residues. The germline V and J ends were trimmed by 10 bases and 0 bases, with 6 bases remaining between them. Germline V CDR1 and CDR2: MNHNS, SASEGT. The DNA for the CDR3 is TGTGCCACCGATTTGAACACTGAAGCTTTCTTT. It codes for CATDLNTEAFF.

The CDR3 loop reads CASMVWRDTYSPLHF. The CDR3 bases are TGTGCCAGCATGGTCTGGCGGGACACTTATTCACCCCTCCACTTT. The genes are TRBV6-1 and TRBJ1-6, with D possibly matching TRBD1 (6 bases). The length of the CDR3 is 15 residues. In germline, CDR1 is MNHNS, CDR2 SASEGT. Deletions cut 7 bases from V and 8 bases from J, with 18 bases between.

This chain links TRBV29-1 with TRBJ1-2; 11 positions agree with TRBD1. CDR1 and CDR2 (germline): SQVTM, ANQGSEA. This CDR3 region has 12 residues. V shed 6 bases and J 7 bases; nucleotides not matched to a gene: 4. Here the CDR3 reads CSVPGQGGGYTF. The DNA for the CDR3 is TGCAGCGTGCCGGGACAGGGGGGTGGCTACACCTTC.

The chain carries TRBV24-1 and TRBJ1-2; 7 nucleotides line up with TRBD1. Germline CDR1 is KGHDR and CDR2 is SFDVKD. V lost 9 bases to trimming and J lost 4 bases; unmatched junction nucleotides: 7. The CDR3 is made up of 13 amino acids. The DNA for the CDR3 is TGTGCCACCCAAGATGGGACAGCCTATGGCTACACCTTC. The encoded protein is CATQDGTAYGYTF.

J is TRBJ2-5 and V is TRBV7-2; no definite D call. Germline V gives CDR1 SGHTA, CDR2 FQGNSA. The length of the CDR3 is 15 residues. Trimming stripped 2 bases from V and 0 bases from J, with 10 bases between. The CDR3, as DNA: TGTGCCAGCAGCTTACGGGCAGACCACCAAGAGACCCAGTACTTC. Translating gives CASSLRADHQETQYF.

This clonotype was seen ten or more times. The chain couples TRBV9 to TRBJ1-1; no clear D. CDR1 SGDLS and CDR2 YYNGEE come from the germline V gene. V lost 4 bases and J 6 bases, leaving 13 bases between the germline ends. This CDR3 has 13 amino acids. The CDR3 nucleotides read TGTGCCAGCAGCTCCCAGGACTTGTCTGAAGCTTTCTTT. Its protein product is CASSSQDLSEAFF.

This sequence joins TRBV5-1 and TRBJ1-2, with 9 bases identical to TRBD1. J was trimmed by 6 bases and V by 0 bases; bases with no gene match: 0. CDR3 length: 13 residues. In germline, CDR1 is SGHRS, CDR2 YFSETQ. CDR3: CASSLGQGDGYTF. In DNA, the CDR3 is TGCGCCAGCAGCTTGGGACAGGGGGATGGCTACACCTTC.

Comment on this clonotype: Without the conserved terminal phenylalanine or tryptophan, this CDR3 likely stems from a read error. The limits of the CDR3 on the DNA are not certain, so only TCRdb's listed CDR3 is given. This sequence joins TRBV9 and TRBJ2-5; the D call TRBD2 from the table was never checked on the DNA. Inclusive of both ends, the CDR3 amounts to 9 amino acids. Germline-derived CDR1 and CDR2 are SGDLS and YYNGEE. CDR3 sequence reads: CASSPRVAG.

Notes on this clonotype: A read error may produce the germline difference seen at one junction end. The CDR3 spells CAIMDTGELSF. CDR3 sequence (DNA): TGTGCCATCATGGACACCGGGGAGCTGTCTTTT. The V call is TRBV10-3, the J call TRBJ2-2; D tentatively reads TRBD1 or TRBD2 (5 bases each). CDR3 length: 11 amino acids. Germline-derived CDR1 and CDR2 are ENHRY and SYGVKD.